Presented here are 21 T cell receptor beta chains from one specimen sequenced in a study of blood T cell repertoires in COVID-19. Method: immunoSEQ multiplex PCR; TCRdb's copy keeps in-frame clones and lacks some. The sample has about 96,000 clones, 80% to 90% seen once. Sequencing input: peripheral blood. The receptors here all came from a human donor with COVID-19, enrolled during active disease. The donor label of this sample is uncertain.

The chain carries TRBV24-1 and TRBJ1-6, with 8 bases identical to TRBD1. V dropped 5 bases and J dropped 9; count of bases not matched to a gene: 5. Per the germline V gene, CDR1 is KGHDR and CDR2 is SFDVKD. CDR3 length equals 14 residues. The CDR3 nucleotides read TGTGCCACCAGTGGAGCAGGGGGCACTTCACCCCTCCACTTT. It encodes CATSGAGGTSPLHF.

V and J are TRBV6-1 and TRBJ2-7, with TRBD2 as a possible D gene (5 bases). The ends were cut back, 0 bases at V and 3 bases at J, with 18 bases in the middle. This CDR3 region has 17 residues. Germline loops: CDR1 MNHNS, CDR2 SASEGT. The CDR3 DNA reads as TGTGCCAGCAGTGAAGCCTGGAGACGACTGAGGGACTACGAGCAGTACTTC. The encoded protein is CASSEAWRRLRDYEQYF.

The chain uses TRBV5-4 and TRBJ2-1; possible D gene TRBD1, 5 bases. With 4 bases removed from V and 6 bases from J, the gap between germline ends came to 11 bases. The V gene's germline CDR1 is SGHNT and CDR2 YYREEE (reference sequence). The CDR3 extends over 13 amino acids. CDR3 DNA sequence: TGTGCCAGCAGCCAGACAGTTCCCAATGAGCAGTTCTTC. It yields the protein CASSQTVPNEQFF.

This sequence joins TRBV2 and TRBJ1-1, with TRBD1 as a possible D gene (6 bases). CDR1 and CDR2 from the germline V gene are SNHLY and FYNNEI. This CDR3 contains 13 residues. The V end was cut by 6 bases, the J end by 1 base, with 9 bases between. DNA of the CDR3: TGTGCCAGCAGCTCCAGGGGGAACACTGAAGCTTTCTTT. This codes for CASSSRGNTEAFF.

The chain uses TRBV5-1 and TRBJ2-5; D unclear. Trimming cost V 2 bases and J 3 bases, with 2 bases left between them. The CDR3 has 11 residues. Germline V CDR1 and CDR2: SGHRS, YFSETQ. The CDR3 coding sequence is TGCGCCAGCAGCTTTAAAGAGACCCAGTACTTC. As protein: CASSFKETQYF.

In its sample, this clone was seen once. The chain couples TRBV5-6 to TRBJ2-7, with a weak D call TRBD1 (5 bases). V shed 0 bases and J shed 5 bases, with 12 bases lying between them. The CDR3 consists of 14 residues. CDR1 and CDR2 from the germline V gene are SGHDT and YYEEEE. The CDR3 DNA reads TGTGCCAGCAGCTTGGGGCAGGGATACGACGAGCAGTACTTC. Amino acids: CASSLGQGYDEQYF.

This chain links TRBV5-6 with TRBJ1-2; no reliable D call. Germline CDR1 SGHDT, CDR2 YYEEEE. V was clipped by 1 base and J by 8 bases, with 12 bases between them. The CDR3 covers 13 residues. The CDR3 sequence: CASSLWSPEGYTF. CDR3 DNA sequence: TGTGCCAGCAGCTTGTGGAGCCCTGAGGGCTACACCTTC.

The chain joins TRBV12-3 or TRBV12-4 to TRBJ1-2; D call uncertain. The V gene lost 3 bases and the J gene lost 8 bases, with 10 bases spanning the gap. The CDR3 contains 12 residues. The CDR3 region has the DNA TGTGCCAGCAGTTTCGGGGTTGAGGGCTACACCTTC. As protein: CASSFGVEGYTF.

V gene TRBV7-9 combines with J gene TRBJ2-1; perhaps TRBD1 as D (6 bases). This CDR3 comprises 15 residues. V was trimmed by 0 bases and J by 10 bases, leaving 16 bases between them. Germline V lookup: CDR1 SEHNR, CDR2 FQNEAQ (reference sequence). The CDR3 sequence: CASSLAPGTGREQFF. CDR3 sequence (DNA): TGTGCCAGCAGCTTAGCCCCGGGAACAGGGCGGGAGCAGTTCTTC.

CDR3 nucleotide sequence: TGTGCCAGCAGCTTAGTCAGGGGTGGCAATCAGCCCCAGCATTTT. Translation: CASSLVRGGNQPQHF. The chain has TRBV7-2 and TRBJ1-5; perhaps TRBD1 as D (6 bases). Germline V CDR1 and CDR2: SGHTA, FQGNSA. Trimming removed 1 base from V and 2 bases from J, with 9 bases in between. CDR3 length: 15 amino acids.

This rearrangement joins TRBV6-2 or TRBV6-3 to TRBJ2-2; D possibly corresponds to TRBD2 (6 bases). Germline V lookup: CDR1 MNHEY, CDR2 SVGEGT. The V gene lost 6 bases and the J gene lost 6 bases, with 17 bases spanning the gap. The CDR3 contains 15 residues. The CDR3 nucleotides read TGTGCCAGCAGCCACCGGCGGGGTAAAGCCGGGGAGCTGTTTTTT. Encoded protein: CASSHRRGKAGELFF.

V gene TRBV29-1 combines with J gene TRBJ2-1, with TRBD2 matching 7 bases. The CDR3 is made up of 14 amino acids. V trimming: 8 bases; J trimming: 4 bases; junction bases outside the gene matches: 11. Germline CDR1 SQVTM, CDR2 ANQGSEA. The CDR3 sequence: CSYSGGGRYNEQFF. CDR3 in DNA: TGCAGCTACTCGGGGGGAGGACGTTACAATGAGCAGTTCTTC.

This chain links TRBV6-5 with TRBJ1-1, with D possibly being TRBD1 (5 bases). V gave up 0 bases and J gave up 3 bases, with 11 bases separating them. Germline V lookup: CDR1 MNHEY, CDR2 SVGAGI. The CDR3 runs 15 residues. The CDR3 here is CASSYSEPRDTEAFF. The CDR3 coding sequence is TGTGCCAGCAGTTACTCCGAACCCAGGGACACTGAAGCTTTCTTT.

The chain combines TRBV2 with TRBJ1-4; 8 nucleotides line up with TRBD1. The CDR3 has 14 residues. The V and J ends lost 4 bases and 8 bases, in that order; junction bases with no gene match: 6. Germline V lookup: CDR1 SNHLY, CDR2 FYNNEI. The CDR3, as DNA: TGTGCCAGCAGTGGGAACAGGGGGTACGAAAAACTGTTTTTT. The encoded protein is CASSGNRGYEKLFF.

The rearrangement uses TRBV9 and TRBJ2-7; 7 positions agree with TRBD1. The V gene's germline CDR1 is SGDLS and CDR2 YYNGEE. V lost 3 bases and J lost 4; bases outside the gene matches: 7. This CDR3 has 14 residues. The CDR3 protein is CASSGGDRLYEQYF. The CDR3 region has the DNA TGTGCCAGCAGCGGAGGGGACAGACTTTACGAGCAGTACTTC.

V is TRBV5-6 and J is TRBJ2-1; 9 positions agree with TRBD2. Germline assignment: CDR1 SGHDT and CDR2 YYEEEE. V shed 2 bases, J shed 6 bases, and the junction held 3 bases outside the gene matches. This CDR3 is 14 amino acids long. The CDR3 region has the DNA TGTGCCAGCAGCTTTCCGGGACTAGCCAATGAGCAGTTCTTC. Protein product: CASSFPGLANEQFF.

This chain uses TRBV19 with TRBJ1-1; a possible D gene is TRBD1 (5 bases). This CDR3 has 15 amino acids. Per germline, CDR1 LNHDA and CDR2 SQIVND (reference sequence). V lost 4 bases, J lost 5 bases, and 17 bases lay in between. Written as DNA, the CDR3 is TGTGCCAGTAGTAGGGGGGGTAGGGAAAGGACTGAAGCTTTCTTT. Translated, it gives CASSRGGRERTEAFF.

The chain employs TRBV28 and TRBJ1-5, with D possibly being TRBD1 (5 bases). Germline CDR1 MDHEN, CDR2 SYDVKM. The CDR3 has 15 residues. The germline V and J ends were trimmed by 6 bases and 5 bases, with 17 bases remaining between them. The DNA of the CDR3 is TGTGCCAGCAGCTATGGGGGGGTAGCGGATCAGCCCCAGCATTTT. This encodes CASSYGGVADQPQHF.

The chain links TRBV4-1 to TRBJ1-1; 7 bases map to TRBD1. Germline assignment: CDR1 MGHRA and CDR2 YSYEKL. V was pared by 0 bases and J by 0 bases, with 4 bases of the junction left unmatched. The CDR3 sequence is 16 residues long. The CDR3 spells CASSQDQGVMNTEAFF. As DNA, the CDR3 is TGCGCCAGCAGCCAAGATCAGGGGGTCATGAACACTGAAGCTTTCTTT.

The rearrangement uses TRBV9 and TRBJ2-3; D not resolved. CDR3 length equals 15 residues. Germline lookup yields CDR1 SGDLS and CDR2 YYNGEE. Trimming cost V 4 bases and J 0 bases, with 12 bases left between them. CDR3 residues: CASSPVVSSTDTQYF. Written as DNA, the CDR3 is TGTGCCAGCAGCCCCGTCGTTTCTAGCACAGATACGCAGTATTTT.

About this clone: This specimen includes other DNA sequences encoding the same CDR3. The V and J genes are TRBV5-1 and TRBJ2-5; D possibly corresponds to TRBD1 (6 bases). CDR3 length: 14 amino acids. Per germline, CDR1 SGHRS and CDR2 YFSETQ. V was trimmed by 4 bases and J by 4 bases, leaving 14 bases between them. The CDR3 loop is CASSLGEGGETQYF. DNA for the CDR3: TGCGCCAGCAGCCTAGGGGAAGGGGGAGAGACCCAGTACTTC.